The rows below give T cell receptor beta chains drawn from one sample of a study of T cell responses to AZD1222 COVID-19 vaccine. Libraries were prepared by immunoSEQ multiplex PCR; TCRdb keeps only in-frame clonotypes and omits some of them. The sample has approximately 140,000 clones, around 94% seen once. Sequencing was performed on peripheral blood, taken on day 0 of AZD1222 vaccination. These receptor sequences come from an adult in good health. Each CDR3 is given with its conserved first and last residue. D genes are given only for firm matches. Clone size, where shown, is once, few, many, or a class for clones that have expanded.

J | D | V | size | CDR3 | DNA
TRBJ2-4 | TRBD2 | TRBV6-5 | . | CAARAGGGIQYF | TGTGCCGCTAGAGCGGGGGGGGGCATTCAGTACTTC
TRBJ2-2 | . | TRBV21-1 | . | CASSKWAPRLVNTGELFF | TGTGCCAGCAGCAAATGGGCCCCCAGACTAGTGAACACCGGGGAGCTGTTTTTT
TRBJ1-5 | . | TRBV6-6 | . | CASTGRKDQPQHF | TGTGCCAGCACTGGGAGGAAGGATCAGCCCCAGCATTTT
TRBJ1-2 | TRBD1 | TRBV4-1 | . | CASSPNEDRNYGYTF | TGCGCCAGCAGCCCGAACGAGGACAGGAACTATGGCTACACCTTC
TRBJ1-2 | . | TRBV9 | . | CASSVGGGPYGYTF | TGTGCCAGCAGCGTAGGAGGGGGTCCCTATGGCTACACCTTC
TRBJ1-2 | . | TRBV5-1 | once | CASSLTTGFYGYTF | TGCGCCAGCAGCTTGACCACAGGGTTCTATGGCTACACCTTC
TRBJ2-3 | . | TRBV12-5 | . | CASGLLTGRDTQYF | TGTGCTAGTGGTTTGCTAACGGGTAGAGATACGCAGTATTTT
TRBJ2-2 | TRBD1 | TRBV7-9 | . | CASSLGIRDRGLDGGELFF | TGTGCCAGCAGCTTAGGTATCCGGGACAGGGGACTAGATGGCGGGGAGCTGTTTTTT
TRBJ1-1 | . | TRBV28 | . | CASSLFFGRRREAFF | TGTGCCAGCAGTTTATTTTTCGGGCGGCGCCGTGAAGCTTTCTTT
TRBJ2-5 | TRBD1 | TRBV2 | . | CARGTAETQYF | TGTGCCAGAGGGACAGCCGAGACCCAGTACTTC
TRBJ1-2 | TRBD1 | TRBV6-5 | . | CASSYSWDSYGYTF | TGTGCCAGCAGTTACTCTTGGGACAGCTATGGCTACACCTTC
TRBJ2-5 | . | TRBV18 | . | CASSPRGAEGTQYF | TGTGCCAGCTCACCCCGGGGTGCCGAGGGGACCCAGTACTTC
TRBJ1-2 | . | TRBV5-6 | once | CASSLPGLNLYYGYTF | TGTGCCAGCAGCTTACCGGGCCTTAATCTTTACTATGGCTACACCTTC
TRBJ2-2 | . | TRBV15 | . | CATSTRTETGELFF | TGTGCCACCAGCACAAGGACGGAGACCGGGGAGCTGTTTTTT
TRBJ1-2 | . | TRBV7-8 | . | CASSLGRLDGYTF | TGTGCCAGCAGCTTAGGCAGGTTAGATGGCTACACCTTC
TRBJ1-3 | . | TRBV21-1 | once | CASSKFDRSSGNTIYF | TGTGCCAGCAGCAAGTTTGACAGGAGCTCTGGAAACACCATATATTTT
TRBJ2-1 | . | TRBV19 | . | CASTNSNGEQFF | TGTGCCAGCACAAACTCGAACGGTGAGCAGTTCTTC
TRBJ1-1 | . | TRBV4-3 | few | CASSQGIRGEVGNTEAFF | TGCGCCAGCAGCCAAGGAATCAGAGGGGAAGTGGGGAACACTGAAGCTTTCTTT
TRBJ1-2 | TRBD1 | TRBV4-1 | . | CASSQEPGQGALGYTF | TGCGCCAGCAGCCAAGAACCGGGACAGGGGGCTCTCGGCTACACCTTC
TRBJ2-5 | TRBD2 | TRBV3-1/TRBV3-2 | . | CASSPPSGQETQYF | TGTGCCAGCAGCCCCCCTAGCGGCCAAGAGACCCAGTACTTC
TRBJ2-2 | . | TRBV25-1 | . | CASSEWVGSRITGELFF | TGTGCCAGCAGTGAATGGGTAGGGAGTCGTATCACCGGGGAGCTGTTTTTT
TRBJ1-4 | . | TRBV6-5 | . | CASSYRAGEKLFF | TGTGCCAGCAGTTACAGGGCAGGTGAAAAACTGTTTTTT
TRBJ2-2 | . | TRBV27 | . | CASRMVVAQAGELFF | TGTGCCAGCAGGATGGTAGTGGCCCAGGCCGGGGAGCTGTTTTTT
TRBJ1-1 | . | TRBV5-5 | . | CASSLRTAWNTEAFF | TGTGCCAGCAGCTTGCGAACAGCCTGGAACACTGAAGCTTTCTTT
TRBJ2-2 | . | TRBV7-9 | . | CASSFGTGELFF | TGTGCCAGCAGCTTTGGAACCGGGGAGCTGTTTTTT
TRBJ1-1 | . | TRBV2 | . | CASRGGGNTEAFF | TGTGCCAGCAGGGGGGGTGGGAACACTGAAGCTTTCTTT
TRBJ1-3 | . | TRBV2 | . | CASSVAGAISGNTIYF | TGTGCCAGCAGTGTGGCAGGGGCTATCTCTGGAAACACCATATATTTT
TRBJ1-6 | . | TRBV6-5 | . | CATRTGNSPLHF | TGTGCCACTCGGACTGGGAATTCACCCCTCCACTTT